These T cell receptor beta chains were read from a single sample in a study of vaccination and CD4 T cells after COVID-19. MiXCR was run by TCRdb on the PCR reads, yielding one entry per CDR3 protein. This table holds approximately 9,900 distinct CDR3 sequences, about 43% found once. These TCRs' antigens remain unknown. The sample was CD4+ T cells from blood, cultured in vitro. These receptors originate from a human donor in good health. Both conserved end residues are part of each CDR3. Fields, in order: J gene, V gene, clone size, D gene, CDR3 protein, CDR3 DNA. A D gene is named only where the DNA matches it firmly. Rows give clone size only sometimes, using once, few, many, or a class for an expanded clone.

TRBJ2-7 TRBV5-8 - TRBD2 CASSLAWLREGTYEQYF TGTGCCAGCAGCTTGGCTTGGTTAAGGGAGGGGACCTACGAGCAGTACTTC
TRBJ2-7 TRBV29-1 - - CSVETESNYEQYF TGCAGCGTCGAAACGGAATCCAACTACGAGCAGTACTTC
TRBJ2-2 TRBV5-1 few - CASSRGTNTGELFF TGCGCCAGCAGCAGGGGGACCAACACCGGGGAGCTGTTTTTT
TRBJ1-5 TRBV2 few TRBD1 CASKGQANQPQHF TGTGCCAGCAAAGGACAGGCTAATCAGCCCCAGCATTTT
TRBJ1-2 TRBV6-1 - TRBD1 CASRPPDRANGYTF TGTGCCAGCAGACCTCCGGACAGGGCTAATGGCTACACCTTC
TRBJ1-5 TRBV27 few - CASSSQGDNQPQHF TGTGCCAGCAGTTCGCAAGGTGACAATCAGCCCCAGCATTTT
TRBJ2-1 TRBV15 - TRBD2 CATSRDLAGVNEQFF TGTGCCACCAGCAGAGATCTGGCGGGAGTCAATGAGCAGTTCTTC
TRBJ1-2 TRBV5-1 - - CASSLGDIYGYTF TGCGCCAGCAGCTTAGGGGACATCTATGGCTACACCTTC
TRBJ2-2 TRBV9 - - CASSVARDTGELFF TGTGCCAGCAGCGTAGCCAGGGACACCGGGGAGCTGTTTTTT
TRBJ2-5 TRBV11-2 few - CASSLSPRVSGETQYF TGTGCCAGCAGCTTATCGCCCCGGGTCTCGGGGGAGACCCAGTACTTC
TRBJ2-1 TRBV20-1 once TRBD2 CSAPSSGRANEQFF TGCAGTGCACCATCTAGCGGGAGGGCCAATGAGCAGTTCTTC
TRBJ1-5 TRBV21-1 - - CASSKYFDRDNQPQHF TGTGCCAGCAGCAAATACTTCGACAGGGACAACCAGCCCCAGCATTTT
TRBJ2-5 TRBV20-1 few - CSARDPTSSGETQYF TGCAGTGCTAGAGACCCGACTAGTTCGGGGGAGACCCAGTACTTC
TRBJ1-6 TRBV28 few - CASSLAGINSPLHF TGTGCCAGCAGTTTAGCAGGGATCAATTCACCCCTCCACTTT
TRBJ2-5 TRBV29-1 - TRBD1 CSVTGGETQYF TGCAGCGTTACAGGGGGAGAGACCCAGTACTTC
TRBJ1-2 TRBV12-3/TRBV12-4 few TRBD1 CASRGQGAGGYTF TGTGCCAGCAGAGGACAGGGGGCGGGTGGCTACACCTTC
TRBJ2-5 TRBV9 - TRBD1 CASSVGTAGETQYF TGTGCCAGCAGCGTCGGGACAGCAGGCGAGACCCAGTACTTC
TRBJ2-7 TRBV28 - - CASNSWGREQYF TGTGCCAGCAATTCATGGGGGAGGGAGCAGTACTTC
TRBJ2-7 TRBV11-2 few TRBD1 CASSPTIDRVRDF TGTGCCAGCAGCCCCACGATCGACAGGGTTAGGGACTTC
TRBJ2-1 TRBV20-1 - - CSARVNEQFF TGCAGTGCTAGAGTCAATGAGCAGTTCTTC
TRBJ1-2 TRBV6-1 few - CASSIGRNYGYTF TGTGCCAGCAGCATTGGTCGGAACTATGGCTACACCTTC
TRBJ1-5 TRBV19 - - CASSPQGVNQPQHF TGTGCCAGTAGTCCGCAGGGTGTCAATCAGCCCCAGCATTTT
TRBJ2-1 TRBV30 - - CAWSVPLLGNEQFF TGTGCCTGGAGTGTACCTCTACTAGGAAATGAGCAGTTCTTC
TRBJ1-1 TRBV5-1 - - CARSGGTARTEAFF TGCGCCCGCAGCGGGGGCACAGCGAGGACTGAAGCTTTCTTT
TRBJ1-2 TRBV6-1 few - CASRPSEARDGTF TGTGCCAGCAGACCCTCGGAGGCTCGGGACGGCACCTTC
TRBJ2-3 TRBV15 - TRBD2 CATSRDPSGTGDTQYF TGTGCCACCAGCAGAGATCCTAGCGGGACGGGAGATACGCAGTATTTT
TRBJ2-5 TRBV20-1 few - CSARQGQETQYF TGCAGTGCTAGACAGGGCCAAGAGACCCAGTACTTC
TRBJ1-5 TRBV7-9 few - CASSLGGNSNQPQHF TGTGCCAGCAGCTTAGGGGGGAATAGCAATCAGCCCCAGCATTTT
TRBJ2-7 TRBV7-9 - TRBD2 CASSLYPDRGLLAGEVEQYF TGTGCCAGCAGCCTATACCCGGACAGGGGATTACTAGCGGGAGAAGTGGAGCAGTACTTC
TRBJ1-3 TRBV5-1 few - CASSLTGSGNTIYF TGCGCCAGCAGCTTGACCGGCTCTGGAAACACCATATATTTT
TRBJ2-7 TRBV6-2/TRBV6-3 - - CASSSINYEQYF TGTGCCAGCAGTTCCATAAACTACGAGCAGTACTTC
TRBJ1-2 TRBV30 - TRBD1 CAWSGVSGTGANYGYTF TGTGCCTGGAGTGGTGTCAGCGGGACAGGGGCTAACTATGGCTACACCTTC
TRBJ2-7 TRBV7-9 - TRBD2 CASSRGGEVEQYF TGTGCCAGCAGCCGGGGAGGGGAAGTCGAGCAGTACTTC
TRBJ2-1 TRBV20-1 - - CSAPLLVRGEQFF TGCAGTGCTCCTCTACTAGTGAGGGGTGAGCAGTTCTTC
TRBJ2-2 TRBV5-4 - TRBD1 CASSLVQGAAPGELFF TGTGCCAGCAGCTTGGTACAGGGGGCAGCTCCCGGGGAGCTGTTTTTT
TRBJ1-5 TRBV12-3/TRBV12-4 - - CASTGQYNQPQHF TGTGCCAGCACCGGACAGTACAATCAGCCCCAGCATTTT
TRBJ2-5 TRBV5-8 - - CASSLATRQDQETQYF TGTGCCAGCAGCTTGGCAACGAGACAGGACCAAGAGACCCAGTACTTC
TRBJ1-1 TRBV18 large - CASSPLPSKVGNTEAFF TGTGCCAGCTCACCACTTCCTAGCAAGGTGGGGAACACTGAAGCTTTCTTT
TRBJ2-1 TRBV18 - - CASSPGGNNEQFF TGTGCCAGCTCACCTGGCGGTAACAATGAGCAGTTCTTC
TRBJ2-7 TRBV30 few TRBD2 CAWSQPPRLAATYEQYF TGTGCCTGGAGCCAACCCCCCCGACTAGCGGCAACCTACGAGCAGTACTTC
TRBJ2-1 TRBV4-2 - - CASSQGAGRRDEQFF TGTGCCAGCAGCCAAGGAGCAGGGAGGCGCGATGAGCAGTTCTTC
TRBJ2-1 TRBV7-2 - TRBD2 CASSQRLAGTYNEQFF TGCGCCAGCAGCCAACGCTTAGCGGGAACCTACAATGAGCAGTTCTTC
TRBJ2-5 TRBV7-9 few TRBD2 CASSTSGRETQYF TGTGCCAGCAGCACTAGCGGGAGGGAGACCCAGTACTTC
TRBJ1-2 TRBV6-1 - - CASSPRKGWGYTF TGTGCCAGCAGCCCACGAAAGGGCTGGGGCTACACCTTC
TRBJ1-5 TRBV20-1 few - CSARDVGTGTGPQHF TGCAGTGCTAGAGACGTCGGTACAGGCACTGGGCCCCAGCATTTT
TRBJ2-5 TRBV20-1 - - CSARGGGAGSQETQYF TGCAGTGCTAGAGGGGGAGGAGCGGGTAGCCAAGAGACCCAGTACTTC